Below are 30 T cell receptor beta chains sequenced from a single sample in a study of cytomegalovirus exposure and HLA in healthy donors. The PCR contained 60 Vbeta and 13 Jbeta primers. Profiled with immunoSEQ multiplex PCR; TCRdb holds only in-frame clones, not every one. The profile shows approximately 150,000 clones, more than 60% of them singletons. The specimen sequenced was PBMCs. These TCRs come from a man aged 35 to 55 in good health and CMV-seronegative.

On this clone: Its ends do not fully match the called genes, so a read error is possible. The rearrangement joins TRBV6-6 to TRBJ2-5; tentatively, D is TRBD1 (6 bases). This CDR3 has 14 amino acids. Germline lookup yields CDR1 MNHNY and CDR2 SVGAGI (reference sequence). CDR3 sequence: CAGRQTGWQETQYF. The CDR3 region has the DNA TGTGCCGGCAGACAAACAGGGTGGCAAGAGACCCAGTACTTC.

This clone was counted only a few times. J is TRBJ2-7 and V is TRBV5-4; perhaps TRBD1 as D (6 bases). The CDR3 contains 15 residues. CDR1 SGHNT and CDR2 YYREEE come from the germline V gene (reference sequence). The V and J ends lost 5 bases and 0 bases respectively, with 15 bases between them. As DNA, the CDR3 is TGTGCCAGCAGTCCCGGACAGTTTAACTCCTACGAGCAGTACTTC. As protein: CASSPGQFNSYEQYF.

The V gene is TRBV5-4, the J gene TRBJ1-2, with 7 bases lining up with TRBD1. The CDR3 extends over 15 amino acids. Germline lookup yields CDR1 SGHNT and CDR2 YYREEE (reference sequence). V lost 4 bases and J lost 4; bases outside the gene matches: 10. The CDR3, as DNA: TGTGCCAGCAGCACCGACAGGGTCGGACGCTATGGCTACACCTTC. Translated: CASSTDRVGRYGYTF.

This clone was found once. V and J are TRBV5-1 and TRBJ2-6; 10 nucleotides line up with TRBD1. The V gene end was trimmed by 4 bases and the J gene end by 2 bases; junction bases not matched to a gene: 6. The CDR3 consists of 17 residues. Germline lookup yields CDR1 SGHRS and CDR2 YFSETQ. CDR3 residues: CASSRGQGETGANVLTF. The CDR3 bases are TGCGCCAGCAGCCGCGGACAGGGGGAGACTGGGGCCAACGTCCTGACTTTC.

CDR3 sequence (DNA): TGTGCCAGCAGTGAGGCGGGGGGGCCCCCAGATACGCAGTATTTT. Protein sequence: CASSEAGGPPDTQYF. The V gene is TRBV25-1, the J gene TRBJ2-3, with 9 bases identical to TRBD2. CDR3 length: 15 amino acids. Trimming removed 3 bases from V and 4 bases from J; junction bases left unmatched: 5. Germline values: CDR1 MGHDK, CDR2 SYGVNS. The whole variable domain, filled in from reference TRBV25-1 and TRBJ2-3, reads EADIYQTPRYLVIGTGKKITLECSQTMGHDKMYWYQQDPGMELHLIHYSYGVNSTEKGDLSSESTVSRIRTEHFPLTLESARPSHTSQYLCASSEAGGPPDTQYFGPGTRLTVL.

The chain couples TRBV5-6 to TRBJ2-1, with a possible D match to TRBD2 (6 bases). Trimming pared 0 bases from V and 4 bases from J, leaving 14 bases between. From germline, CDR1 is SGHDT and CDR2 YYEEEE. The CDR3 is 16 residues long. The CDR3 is CASSLGRSSAYNEQFF. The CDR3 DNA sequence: TGTGCCAGCAGCTTGGGCCGCTCTAGCGCGTACAATGAGCAGTTCTTC.

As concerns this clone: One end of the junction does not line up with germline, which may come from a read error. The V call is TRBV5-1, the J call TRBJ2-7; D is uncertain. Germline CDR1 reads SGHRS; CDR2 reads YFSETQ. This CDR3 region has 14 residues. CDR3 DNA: TGCGCCAGCCGCTTAAGTAGCAACACCTACGAGCAGTACTTC. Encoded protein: CASRLSSNTYEQYF.

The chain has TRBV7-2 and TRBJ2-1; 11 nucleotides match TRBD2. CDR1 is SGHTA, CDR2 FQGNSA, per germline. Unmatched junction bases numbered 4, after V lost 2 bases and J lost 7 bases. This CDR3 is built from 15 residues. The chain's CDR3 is CASSLKTSGVNEQFF. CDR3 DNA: TGTGCCAGCAGCTTAAAGACTAGCGGGGTTAATGAGCAGTTCTTC.

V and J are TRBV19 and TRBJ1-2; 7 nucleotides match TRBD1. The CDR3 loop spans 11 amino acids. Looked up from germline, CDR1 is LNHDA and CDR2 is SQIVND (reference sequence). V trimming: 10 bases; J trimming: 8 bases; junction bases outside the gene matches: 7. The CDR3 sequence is CAIRQGGGYTF. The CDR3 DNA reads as TGTGCCATCCGACAGGGAGGCGGCTACACCTTC.

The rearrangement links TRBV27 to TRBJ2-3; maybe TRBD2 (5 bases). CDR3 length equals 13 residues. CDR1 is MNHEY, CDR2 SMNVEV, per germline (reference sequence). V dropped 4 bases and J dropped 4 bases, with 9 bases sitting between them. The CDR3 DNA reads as TGTGCCAGCAGTTCGGGGTTCGCAGATACGCAGTATTTT. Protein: CASSSGFADTQYF.

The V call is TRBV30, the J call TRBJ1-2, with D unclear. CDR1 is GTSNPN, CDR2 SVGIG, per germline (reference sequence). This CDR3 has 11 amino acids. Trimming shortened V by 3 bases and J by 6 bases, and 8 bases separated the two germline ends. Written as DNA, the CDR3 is TGTGCCTGGAGCGGAGGGCATGGCTACACCTTC. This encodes CAWSGGHGYTF.

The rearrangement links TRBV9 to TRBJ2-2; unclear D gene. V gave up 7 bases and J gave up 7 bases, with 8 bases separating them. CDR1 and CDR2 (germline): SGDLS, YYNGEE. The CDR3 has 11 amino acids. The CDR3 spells CASGGSGELFF. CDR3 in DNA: TGTGCCAGCGGCGGTAGCGGGGAGCTGTTTTTT.

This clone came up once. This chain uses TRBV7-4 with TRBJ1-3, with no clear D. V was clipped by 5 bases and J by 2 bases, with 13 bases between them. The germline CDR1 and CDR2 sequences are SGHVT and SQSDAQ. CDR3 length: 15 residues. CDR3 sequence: CASSNGSDPGNTIYF. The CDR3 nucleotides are TGTGCCAGCAGCAATGGGAGTGATCCTGGAAACACCATATATTTT.

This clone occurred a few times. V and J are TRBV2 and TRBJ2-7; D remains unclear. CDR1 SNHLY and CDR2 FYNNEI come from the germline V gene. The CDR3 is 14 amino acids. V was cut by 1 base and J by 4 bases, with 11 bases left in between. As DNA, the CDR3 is TGTGCCAGCAGTGAAGGGGCAGGTTTATACGAGCAGTACTTC. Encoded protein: CASSEGAGLYEQYF.

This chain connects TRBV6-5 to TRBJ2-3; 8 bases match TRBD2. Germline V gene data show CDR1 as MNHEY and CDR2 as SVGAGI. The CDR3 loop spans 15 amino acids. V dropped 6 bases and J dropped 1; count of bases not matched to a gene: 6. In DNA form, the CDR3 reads TGTGCCAGCAGAATTAGCGGGGCGGGCACAGATACGCAGTATTTT. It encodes CASRISGAGTDTQYF.

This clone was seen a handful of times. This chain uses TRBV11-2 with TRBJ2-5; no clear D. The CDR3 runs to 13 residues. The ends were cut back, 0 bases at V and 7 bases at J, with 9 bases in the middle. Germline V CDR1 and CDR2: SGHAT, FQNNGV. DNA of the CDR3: TGTGCCAGCAGCTTAGATTCCCGGGTGACCCAGTACTTC. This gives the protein CASSLDSRVTQYF. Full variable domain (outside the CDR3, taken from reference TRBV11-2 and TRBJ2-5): EAGVAQSPRYKIIEKRQSVAFWCNPISGHATLYWYQQILGQGPKLLIQFQNNGVVDDSQLPKDRFSAERLKGVDSTLKIQPAKLEDSAVYLCASSLDSRVTQYFGPGTRLLVL.

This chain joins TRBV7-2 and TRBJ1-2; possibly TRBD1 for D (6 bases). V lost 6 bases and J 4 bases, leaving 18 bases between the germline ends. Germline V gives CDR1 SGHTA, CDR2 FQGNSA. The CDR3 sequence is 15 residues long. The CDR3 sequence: CASRSTRDNFYGYTF. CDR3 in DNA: TGTGCCAGCAGATCTACCCGGGACAACTTCTATGGCTACACCTTC.

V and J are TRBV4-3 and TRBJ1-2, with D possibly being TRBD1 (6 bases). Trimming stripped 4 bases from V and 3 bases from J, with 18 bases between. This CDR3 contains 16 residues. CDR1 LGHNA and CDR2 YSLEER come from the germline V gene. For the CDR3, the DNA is TGCGCCAGCAGCCGGGCTGGGACATCAGAACACTATGGCTACACCTTC. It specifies CASSRAGTSEHYGYTF.

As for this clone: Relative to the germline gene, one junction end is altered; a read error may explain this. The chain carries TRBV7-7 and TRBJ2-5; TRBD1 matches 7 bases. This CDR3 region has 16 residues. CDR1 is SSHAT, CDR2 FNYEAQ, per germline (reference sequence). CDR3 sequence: CASSPTQRGQAETQYF. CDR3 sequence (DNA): TGTGCTAGCAGCCCAACCCAAAGAGGACAGGCAGAGACCCAGTACTTC.

In nucleotides, the CDR3 is TGTGCCAGCAGTGAGGGACAGGGGACCTACGAGCAGTACTTC. This sequence encodes CASSEGQGTYEQYF. V usage is TRBV6-1 and J usage is TRBJ2-7; 10 nucleotides line up with TRBD1. The V and J ends lost 3 bases and 2 bases, in that order; junction bases with no gene match: 1. The germline V gene encodes CDR1 MNHNS and CDR2 SASEGT. The CDR3 consists of 14 residues.

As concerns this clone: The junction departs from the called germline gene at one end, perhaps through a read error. CDR3 bases: TGCAGCGTTGAAACAGGGGGCTACGAGCGGTACTTC. It is translated as CSVETGGYERYF. The chain employs TRBV29-1 and TRBJ2-7; 9 positions match TRBD1. CDR3 length: 12 amino acids. Germline V CDR1 and CDR2: SQVTM, ANQGSEA.

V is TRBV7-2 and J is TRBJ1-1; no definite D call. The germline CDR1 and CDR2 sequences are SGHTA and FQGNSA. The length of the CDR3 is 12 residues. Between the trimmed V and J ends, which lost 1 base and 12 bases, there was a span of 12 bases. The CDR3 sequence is CASSLVGRISFF. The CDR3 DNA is TGTGCCAGCAGCTTAGTCGGCAGGATTTCTTTCTTT.

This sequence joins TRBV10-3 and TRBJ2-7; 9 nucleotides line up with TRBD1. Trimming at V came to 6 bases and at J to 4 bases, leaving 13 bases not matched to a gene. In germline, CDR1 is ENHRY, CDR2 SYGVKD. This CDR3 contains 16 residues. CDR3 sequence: CAIRDPWRDRVYEQYF. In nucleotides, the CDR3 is TGTGCCATCAGGGACCCGTGGCGGGACAGGGTTTACGAGCAGTACTTC.

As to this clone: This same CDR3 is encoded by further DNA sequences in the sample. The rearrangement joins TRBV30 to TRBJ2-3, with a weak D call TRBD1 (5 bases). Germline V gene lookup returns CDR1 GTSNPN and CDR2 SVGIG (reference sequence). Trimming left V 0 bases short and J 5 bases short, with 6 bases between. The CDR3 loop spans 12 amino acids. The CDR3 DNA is TGTGCCTGGAGTGTTCAGGGAGATACGCAGTATTTT. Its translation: CAWSVQGDTQYF.

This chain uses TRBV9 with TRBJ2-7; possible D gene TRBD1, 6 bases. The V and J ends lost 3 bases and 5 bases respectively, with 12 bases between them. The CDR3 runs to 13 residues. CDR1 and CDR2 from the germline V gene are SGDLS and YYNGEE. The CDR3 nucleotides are TGTGCCAGCAGCGCTCAGGGGAGCCACGAGCAGTACTTC. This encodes CASSAQGSHEQYF.

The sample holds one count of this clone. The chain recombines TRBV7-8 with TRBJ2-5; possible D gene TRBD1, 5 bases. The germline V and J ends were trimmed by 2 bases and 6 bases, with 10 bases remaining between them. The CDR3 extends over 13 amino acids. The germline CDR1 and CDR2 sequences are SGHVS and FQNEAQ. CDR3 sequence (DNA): TGTGCCAGCAGCTTACGAAGGGGCCAGACCCAGTACTTC. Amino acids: CASSLRRGQTQYF.

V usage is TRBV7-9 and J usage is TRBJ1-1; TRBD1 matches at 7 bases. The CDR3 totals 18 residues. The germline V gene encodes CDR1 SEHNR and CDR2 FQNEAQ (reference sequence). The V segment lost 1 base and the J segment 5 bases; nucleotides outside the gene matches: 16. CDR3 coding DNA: TGTGCCAGCAGCTTAGTCGTATTTCTGACAGGGCCGTCGACTGAAGCTTTCTTT. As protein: CASSLVVFLTGPSTEAFF.

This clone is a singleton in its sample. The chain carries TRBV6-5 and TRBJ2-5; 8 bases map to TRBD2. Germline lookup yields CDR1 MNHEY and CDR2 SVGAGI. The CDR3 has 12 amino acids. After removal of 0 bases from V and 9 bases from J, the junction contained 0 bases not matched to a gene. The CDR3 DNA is TGTGCCAGCAGTTACTCAGCGGGGGCCCAGTACTTC. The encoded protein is CASSYSAGAQYF.

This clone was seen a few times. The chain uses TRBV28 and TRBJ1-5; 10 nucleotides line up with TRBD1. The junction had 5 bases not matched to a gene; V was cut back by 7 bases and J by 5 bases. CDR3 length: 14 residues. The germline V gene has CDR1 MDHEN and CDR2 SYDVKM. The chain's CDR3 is CASTPDRGDQPQHF. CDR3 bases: TGTGCCAGCACGCCGGACAGGGGGGATCAGCCCCAGCATTTT.

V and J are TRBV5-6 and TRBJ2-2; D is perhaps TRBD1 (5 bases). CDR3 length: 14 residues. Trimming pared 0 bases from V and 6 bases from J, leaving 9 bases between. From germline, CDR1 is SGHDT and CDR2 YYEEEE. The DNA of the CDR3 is TGTGCCAGCAGCTTGGAGGGGCACCCCGGGGAGCTGTTTTTT. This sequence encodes CASSLEGHPGELFF.